This TCR beta chain was sequenced for a study of technical replicates of blood from a handful of donors. V lost 5 bases, J lost 1 base, and 6 bases stayed unmatched. This CDR3 has 15 residues. Germline assignment: CDR1 MRHNA and CDR2 SNTAGT. Produced via immunoSEQ multiplex PCR; TCRdb's table is partial and in-frame only. The table includes 70,000 to 85,000 clones, roughly 97% detected once. Sequencing was done on a sample of T cells isolated from PBMCs. The sequence was collected from a human donor in good health. The V and J genes are TRBV6-4 and TRBJ2-7; 9 bases fit TRBD1. For the CDR3, the DNA is TGTGCCAGCAGTATGGGACAGGGCCCTTCCTACGAGCAGTACTTC. The encoded protein is CASSMGQGPSYEQYF.